The rows below give T cell receptor beta chains drawn from one sample of a study of neoadjuvant anti-PD-1 for oral cavity cancer. Method: immunoSEQ multiplex PCR; TCRdb's copy keeps in-frame clones and lacks some. The sample records more than 5,500 clones, around 48% being singletons. The sample consisted of tumor tissue, taken before nivolumab (anti-PD-1) treatment. These receptors all come from a person between 35 and 79 years old with oral cavity squamous cell carcinoma. Each CDR3 is given with its conserved first and last residue. Each record gives: V gene, J gene, D gene, clone size, CDR3 length, CDR3 protein, CDR3 DNA. The D gene is left open where the match is weak. The size of a clone is reported for some rows only, either as once, few or many, or as a class for expanded clones.

>TRBV19|TRBJ2-7|-|large|14
CASSFSTGTYEQYF
TGTGCCAGTAGTTTCTCGACAGGAACCTACGAGCAGTACTTC
>TRBV5-5|TRBJ1-1|TRBD1|few|14
CASSLDRGWREAFF
TGTGCCAGCAGCTTGGACAGGGGTTGGAGGGAAGCTTTCTTT
>TRBV5-1|TRBJ1-1|TRBD1|-|15
CASSLGGTANTEAFF
TGCGCCAGCAGCTTAGGCGGGACAGCGAACACTGAAGCTTTCTTT
>TRBV9|TRBJ2-3|TRBD1|-|17
CASSEGPGTGITDTQYF
TGTGCCAGCAGCGAGGGGCCCGGGACAGGCATCACAGATACGCAGTATTTT
>TRBV6-5|TRBJ1-5|-|few|14
CASSYGSAAQPQHF
TGTGCCAGCAGTTACGGCTCGGCTGCTCAGCCCCAGCATTTT
>TRBV18|TRBJ1-2|-|-|14
CASSPLDRSYGYTF
TGTGCCAGCTCACCATTGGACAGATCCTATGGCTACACCTTC
>TRBV19|TRBJ2-2|-|-|16
CASSIPGGSNTGELFF
TGTGCCAGTAGTATACCCGGCGGATCGAACACCGGGGAGCTGTTTTTT
>TRBV18|TRBJ2-1|TRBD1|-|15
CASALGTGTYNEQFF
TGTGCCAGCGCCCTCGGGACAGGGACTTACAATGAGCAGTTCTTC
>TRBV6-6|TRBJ1-5|TRBD1|-|15
CASSIQGGGNQPQHF
TGTGCCAGCAGCATACAGGGGGGGGGCAATCAGCCCCAGCATTTT
>TRBV5-4|TRBJ1-1|TRBD1|-|13
CASSWGQYTEAFF
TGTGCCAGCAGCTGGGGACAGTACACTGAAGCTTTCTTT
>TRBV5-1|TRBJ1-3|-|few|15
CASSFGGVSGNTIYF
TGCGCCAGCAGCTTCGGAGGGGTCTCTGGAAACACCATATATTTT
>TRBV5-1|TRBJ1-2|TRBD1|few|15
CASSLARQGADGYTF
TGCGCCAGCAGCTTGGCCCGGCAGGGGGCCGATGGCTACACCTTC
>TRBV7-2|TRBJ1-4|TRBD1|-|18
CASSVQGGILATNEKLFF
TGTGCCAGCAGCGTTCAAGGGGGCATTTTAGCAACTAATGAAAAACTGTTTTTT
>TRBV7-2|TRBJ1-2|-|few|15
CASSLAPQGLHGYTF
TGTGCCAGCAGCTTAGCTCCACAGGGACTACATGGCTACACCTTC
>TRBV7-9|TRBJ1-4|-|-|13
CASVDSGNEKLFF
TGTGCCAGTGTTGACAGCGGGAATGAAAAACTGTTTTTT